A single sample gave rise to the 29 T cell receptor beta chains below, sequenced in a study of molecular identifiers for immune sequencing clone quantification. From the PCR reads, TCRdb called clonotypes with MiXCR, one entry per CDR3 protein. The sample shows about 89,000 distinct CDR3 sequences, 19% of them seen only once. Material: naive CD8+ T cells from blood, with Jurkat cell RNA spiked in. Regarding subset: FACS-sorted CD8+CD4-CCR7+CD45RA+ naive T cells. The receptor source for this set is a human donor in good health. Some libraries in this study had Jurkat cell RNA spiked in.

The gene calls are TRBV29-1 and TRBJ2-1; no clear D. V lost 0 bases to trimming and J lost 3 bases, with 3 bases between them. Germline V gene lookup returns CDR1 SQVTM and CDR2 ANQGSEA. The CDR3 runs to 12 residues. The CDR3 region has the DNA TGCAGCGTTGAAGAGGTCTACAATGAGCAGTTCTTC. Its translation is CSVEEVYNEQFF.

This clonotype came up many times. This chain connects TRBV30 to TRBJ1-6; no firm D call. Germline V gene sequence: CDR1 GTSNPN, CDR2 SVGIG (reference sequence). CDR3 length: 11 amino acids. V was clipped by 0 bases and J by 6 bases, with 0 bases between them. CDR3 coding DNA: TGTGCCTGGAGTGTTAATTCACCCCTCCACTTT. Its protein product is CAWSVNSPLHF.

A few counts support this clonotype. The J gene is TRBJ2-7, the V gene TRBV20-1; D is ambiguous. V was cut by 1 base and J by 2 bases, with 12 bases left in between. Germline V gene lookup returns CDR1 DFQATT and CDR2 SNEGSKA (reference sequence). This CDR3 comprises 14 residues. The CDR3 DNA follows: TGCAGTGCTAGAGGTCAGGCGAGTCCCTACGAGCAGTACTTC. Protein sequence: CSARGQASPYEQYF.

This clonotype appeared many times. The chain has TRBV7-2 and TRBJ2-2; either TRBD1 or TRBD2 may supply D (5 bases each). Per germline, CDR1 SGHTA and CDR2 FQGNSA. V gave up 5 bases and J gave up 3 bases, with 19 bases separating them. CDR3 length equals 17 residues. The CDR3 loop reads CASSPGGSTTDTGELFF. The CDR3 region has the DNA TGTGCCAGCAGCCCTGGGGGAAGTACCACGGACACCGGGGAGCTGTTTTTT.

This clonotype occurred many times. The rearrangement links TRBV27 to TRBJ2-7; TRBD2 matches at 7 bases. Per the germline V gene, CDR1 is MNHEY and CDR2 is SMNVEV (reference sequence). The V and J ends lost 6 bases and 2 bases, in that order; junction bases with no gene match: 16. There are 17 residues in the CDR3. DNA for the CDR3: TGTGCCAGCAGCCCGACCTCTCTAGCGGTTCCTACCTACGAGCAGTACTTC. This codes for CASSPTSLAVPTYEQYF.

This clonotype was seen at least ten times. V is TRBV7-9 and J is TRBJ2-3; D gene unclear. Germline CDR1 and CDR2: SEHNR and FQNEAQ (reference sequence). Trimming cost V 5 bases and J 0 bases, with 15 bases left between them. This CDR3 is built from 16 residues. The CDR3 region has the DNA TGTGCCAGCAGCAATGACCGGGCCACGAGCACAGATACGCAGTATTTT. This codes for CASSNDRATSTDTQYF.

This clonotype was seen ten or more times. The V gene is TRBV7-2, the J gene TRBJ2-2; D is possibly TRBD1 (5 bases). The CDR3 covers 13 residues. Germline V gives CDR1 SGHTA, CDR2 FQGNSA. With 1 base removed from V and 6 bases from J, the gap between germline ends came to 6 bases. The CDR3 DNA sequence: TGTGCCAGCAGCTTAGAAGGGGCCGGGGAGCTGTTTTTT. Its translation is CASSLEGAGELFF.

This clonotype occurred many times. The CDR3 region is CASSREAGGSYEQYF. In DNA, the CDR3 is TGTGCCAGCAGTAGGGAAGCGGGGGGCTCCTACGAGCAGTACTTC. The chain recombines TRBV11-2 with TRBJ2-7, with TRBD2 identical over 9 bases. The CDR3 spans 15 residues. With V trimmed by 6 bases and J by 0 bases, 6 bases remained unmatched. Germline lookup yields CDR1 SGHAT and CDR2 FQNNGV. The full variable domain, in which reference TRBV11-2 and TRBJ2-7 provide the parts outside the CDR3, is EAGVAQSPRYKIIEKRQSVAFWCNPISGHATLYWYQQILGQGPKLLIQFQNNGVVDDSQLPKDRFSAERLKGVDSTLKIQPAKLEDSAVYLCASSREAGGSYEQYFGPGTRLTVT.

This clonotype was counted at least ten times. The chain carries TRBV30 and TRBJ2-7, with D hard to call. Germline V gene lookup returns CDR1 GTSNPN and CDR2 SVGIG (reference sequence). V was trimmed by 2 bases and J by 2 bases, leaving 13 bases between them. The CDR3 contains 14 residues. CDR3 loop: CAWSFSDGTYEQYF. The CDR3 nucleotides read TGTGCCTGGAGTTTCTCGGACGGAACCTACGAGCAGTACTTC.

The table lists this clonotype with many counts. The gene calls are TRBV6-2 or TRBV6-3 and TRBJ1-1; D is perhaps TRBD1 (5 bases). Trimming shortened V by 1 base and J by 1 base, and 10 bases separated the two germline ends. The CDR3 length is 15 residues. The germline V gene encodes CDR1 MNHEY and CDR2 SVGEGT. CDR3 region: CASSYWGKSNTEAFF. As DNA, the CDR3 is TGTGCCAGCAGTTACTGGGGCAAATCGAACACTGAAGCTTTCTTT.

This clonotype has at least ten counts. V is TRBV7-2 and J is TRBJ2-7; D unclear. The germline gives CDR1 SGHTA, CDR2 FQGNSA. Trimming cost V 2 bases and J 0 bases, with 8 bases left between them. The CDR3 consists of 14 residues. The CDR3 spells CASSLLGNSYEQYF. The CDR3 DNA reads as TGTGCCAGCAGCTTACTTGGGAACTCCTACGAGCAGTACTTC.

This clonotype was detected ten times or more. The J gene is TRBJ2-7, the V gene TRBV7-2; 14 bases line up with TRBD2. Germline CDR1 SGHTA, CDR2 FQGNSA. V was clipped by 5 bases and J by 0 bases; unmatched bases: 6. The CDR3 is 17 residues long. The CDR3 coding sequence is TGTGCCAGCAGCCTGGGACTAGCGGGGGCCCCCTCCTACGAGCAGTACTTC. The encoded protein is CASSLGLAGAPSYEQYF.

In this sample, this clonotype turned up many times. V is TRBV28 and J is TRBJ1-2, with D maybe TRBD1 (6 bases). The CDR3 is 14 residues long. Germline assignment: CDR1 MDHEN and CDR2 SYDVKM. V dropped 5 bases and J dropped 7 bases, with 17 bases sitting between them. The CDR3 loop is CASSRARGNRGYTF. The CDR3 nucleotides are TGTGCCAGCAGTCGTGCCAGGGGAAATCGTGGCTACACCTTC.

This clonotype was seen at least ten times. The gene calls are TRBV19 and TRBJ2-7, with TRBD2 matching over 8 bases. The CDR3 has 16 amino acids. The germline gives CDR1 LNHDA, CDR2 SQIVND (reference sequence). After removal of 7 bases from V and 0 bases from J, the junction contained 11 bases not matched to a gene. Here the CDR3 reads CASTMGPGGGSYEQYF. Written as DNA, the CDR3 is TGTGCCAGTACCATGGGCCCGGGGGGGGGCTCCTACGAGCAGTACTTC.

At least ten counts were recorded for this clonotype. The DNA for the CDR3 is TGCGCCAGCAGCCCCCGGACAGGGGCATGGACAGATACGCAGTATTTT. Residues: CASSPRTGAWTDTQYF. The chain links TRBV4-3 to TRBJ2-3, with 9 nucleotides matching TRBD1. The CDR3 has 16 amino acids. Germline CDR1 and CDR2: LGHNA and YSLEER. V was clipped by 4 bases and J by 3 bases; unmatched bases: 8.

The V and J genes are TRBV2 and TRBJ2-7, with 11 bases that match TRBD1. The CDR3 loop spans 18 amino acids. Germline CDR1 reads SNHLY; CDR2 reads FYNNEI. J gave up 6 bases and V 6 bases, and 19 bases lay outside the gene matches. CDR3 sequence: CASSGGAVGQGVSREQYF. DNA for the CDR3: TGTGCCAGCAGCGGGGGGGCCGTGGGACAGGGGGTCTCGCGCGAGCAGTACTTC.

This clonotype was counted ten times or more. This chain joins TRBV19 and TRBJ2-7, with TRBD1 matching over 9 bases. Germline-derived CDR1 and CDR2 are LNHDA and SQIVND (reference sequence). V dropped 3 bases and J dropped 2; count of bases not matched to a gene: 5. This CDR3 region has 15 residues. CDR3 sequence reads: CASSIGTGPTYEQYF. CDR3 in DNA: TGTGCCAGTAGTATTGGGACAGGGCCAACCTACGAGCAGTACTTC.

A word on this clonotype: A single base separates this from a much larger clone, so it may be a read error. V and J are TRBV27 and TRBJ2-2, with a tentative D call TRBD2 (6 bases). Germline V gene sequence: CDR1 MNHEY, CDR2 SMNVEV (reference sequence). The CDR3 runs to 14 residues. The chain's CDR3 is CASSLWASVGELVF. For the CDR3, the DNA is TGTGCCAGCAGTTTATGGGCTAGCGTTGGGGAGCTGGTTTTT.

This clonotype has at least ten counts. The V call is TRBV9, the J call TRBJ2-2; 8 bases map to TRBD1. This CDR3 contains 16 residues. The trim removed 0 bases at V and 1 base at J, leaving 2 bases unmatched. CDR1 is SGDLS and CDR2 is YYNGEE in the germline V gene. The CDR3 DNA follows: TGTGCCAGCAGCGTAGCAGGACAGGGGAACACCGGGGAGCTGTTTTTT. Its protein product is CASSVAGQGNTGELFF.

Worth noting for this clonotype: A much larger clonotype is one base distant, so this may be a read error. The chain recombines TRBV7-9 with TRBJ2-3; 11 nucleotides match TRBD1. CDR1 and CDR2 (germline): SEHNR, FQNEAQ (reference sequence). There are 15 residues in the CDR3. J lost 3 bases, V lost 4 bases, and 3 bases had no gene match. The CDR3 loop is CASSSGQGETDTQYF. CDR3 DNA: TGTGCCAGCAGCTCGGGACAGGGGGAAACAGATACGCAGTATTTT.

This clonotype occurred many times. The CDR3 here is CASSQLPSQPQHF. CDR3 bases: TGTGCCAGCAGCCAACTCCCCAGTCAGCCCCAGCATTTT. The rearrangement joins TRBV7-9 to TRBJ1-5; D is unclear. Germline CDR1 SEHNR, CDR2 FQNEAQ (reference sequence). The germline V and J ends were trimmed by 5 bases and 6 bases, with 11 bases remaining between them. The CDR3 is 13 amino acids.

This clonotype was observed at least ten times. V and J are TRBV5-6 and TRBJ1-1; D unclear. This CDR3 has 15 amino acids. Trimming removed 0 bases from V and 2 bases from J, with 11 bases in between. Germline CDR1 SGHDT, CDR2 YYEEEE. Here the CDR3 DNA reads TGTGCCAGCAGCTTGGGGGCGGTCGTTAACACTGAAGCTTTCTTT. As protein: CASSLGAVVNTEAFF.

This clonotype has a count of ten or more. The chain combines TRBV11-2 with TRBJ2-1; D unclear. The CDR3 is 11 residues long. Germline-derived CDR1 and CDR2 are SGHAT and FQNNGV. With 1 base removed from V and 10 bases from J, the gap between germline ends came to 5 bases. The CDR3, as DNA: TGTGCCAGCAGCTTAGGGCGCGAGCAGTTCTTC. This gives the protein CASSLGREQFF.

To note about this clonotype: One base away lies a much larger clone, so this may be a sequencing read error. The CDR3 DNA sequence: TGTGCCGGCAGTCGAGGGGATCAGCCCCAGCATTTT. Its protein product is CAGSRGDQPQHF. The rearrangement joins TRBV6-5 to TRBJ1-5; weak D call: TRBD1 (5 bases). Per the germline V gene, CDR1 is MNHEY and CDR2 is SVGAGI. There are 12 residues in the CDR3.

V usage is TRBV20-1 and J usage is TRBJ2-1; D is uncertain. CDR3 length equals 13 residues. Trimming left V 0 bases short and J 10 bases short, with 13 bases between. Germline CDR1 and CDR2: DFQATT and SNEGSKA (reference sequence). CDR3 sequence reads: CSARDLVALEQFF. CDR3 DNA sequence: TGCAGTGCTAGAGACCTTGTGGCTCTGGAGCAGTTCTTC.

Comments on this clonotype: One junction end disagrees with the germline gene, perhaps due to a read error. The chain links TRBV9 to TRBJ2-1; D not certain. This CDR3 comprises 12 residues. The germline V gene has CDR1 SGDLS and CDR2 YYNGEE. The CDR3 protein is CASSVEGNERFF. Written as DNA, the CDR3 is TGTGCCAGCAGCGTAGAAGGCAATGAGCGGTTCTTC.

This chain joins TRBV25-1 and TRBJ2-5; D possibly corresponds to TRBD1 (5 bases). The germline V gene has CDR1 MGHDK and CDR2 SYGVNS. The CDR3 extends over 16 amino acids. V gave up 0 bases and J gave up 1 base, with 12 bases separating them. The CDR3 is CASSEYGQGPQETQYF. The CDR3, as DNA: TGTGCCAGCAGTGAATATGGTCAGGGCCCCCAAGAGACCCAGTACTTC.

The chain couples TRBV24-1 to TRBJ2-3; perhaps TRBD1 as D (5 bases). CDR1 is KGHDR and CDR2 is SFDVKD in the germline V gene. The germline V and J ends were trimmed by 3 bases and 2 bases, with 8 bases remaining between them. The CDR3 spans 14 residues. CDR3 residues: CATSDGAITDTQYF. The DNA of the CDR3 is TGTGCCACCAGTGATGGGGCCATCACAGATACGCAGTATTTT.

This clonotype was counted at least ten times. The chain links TRBV7-8 to TRBJ2-6; tentative D call: TRBD2 (5 bases). From germline, CDR1 is SGHVS and CDR2 FQNEAQ. V lost 5 bases and J lost 2, with 10 bases in between. The CDR3 has 15 amino acids. The CDR3 DNA is TGTGCCAGCAGCCAACGGCGGGCTGGGGCCAACGTCCTGACTTTC. Its translation is CASSQRRAGANVLTF. Filled out from reference TRBV7-8 and TRBJ2-6, the complete variable domain reads GAGVSQSPRYKVAKRGQDVALRCDPISGHVSLFWYQQALGQGPEFLTYFQNEAQLDKSGLPSDRFFAERPEGSVSTLKIQRTQQEDSAVYLCASSQRRAGANVLTFGAGSRLTVL.